This T cell receptor beta chain was captured by sequencing in a study of siplizumab effects on memory and regulatory T cells. Here immunoSEQ multiplex PCR was the method, and the copy in TCRdb shows in-frame clones only, minus some. The profile shows more than 95,000 clones, around 94% of them singletons. The CDR3 spans 13 residues. The germline V gene encodes CDR1 LGHNA and CDR2 YNFKEQ. With 5 bases removed from V and 4 bases from J, the gap between germline ends came to 11 bases. V usage is TRBV4-2 and J usage is TRBJ1-2; D ambiguous. The TCR sequence derives from a human donor in good health. Input material: non-Treg CD4+ T cells sorted from blood. CDR3: CASSWKEAYGYTF. Written as DNA, the CDR3 is TGTGCCAGCAGCTGGAAGGAGGCCTATGGCTACACCTTC.